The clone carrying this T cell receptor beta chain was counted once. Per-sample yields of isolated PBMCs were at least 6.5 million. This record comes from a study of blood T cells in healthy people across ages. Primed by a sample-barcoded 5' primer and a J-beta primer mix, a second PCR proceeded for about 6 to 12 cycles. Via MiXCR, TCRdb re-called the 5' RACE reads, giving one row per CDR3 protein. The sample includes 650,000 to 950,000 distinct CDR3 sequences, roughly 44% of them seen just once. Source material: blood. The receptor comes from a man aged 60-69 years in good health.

Here the CDR3 reads CASSVGQGKAYEQYF. The CDR3 nucleotides are TGTGCCAGCAGCGTAGGGCAGGGAAAGGCCTACGAGCAGTACTTC. V gene TRBV9 combines with J gene TRBJ2-4, with D perhaps TRBD1 (5 bases). The J call may not be correct, given that the DNA end is closer to TRBJ2-7. The V gene's germline CDR1 is SGDLS and CDR2 YYNGEE. This CDR3 contains 15 residues.